This TCR beta chain was observed in a study of shared clonotypes between healthy human individuals. Study overall: The donor pool was made up of a couple of women and a few men aged 18 to 49.

Per the original data handling: ImmunoSEQ gave junction-only sequences without quality scores, so filtering differed. Only in-frame clones appear in the TCRdb table, and some are missing; sequencing was by immunoSEQ multiplex PCR. V and J calls and clone size are copied from that table; D and trimming were computed from the DNA. The table has 150,000 to 200,000 clones, 90% to 95% seen once. This clone has a single count. The source of this sequence is a woman in her 30s in good health. Sequenced material: naive CD4+ T cells sorted from blood. The subset is: CD45RA+ positively selected.

The CDR3 nucleotides read TGTGCCAGCAGCTCCAAAATAGCGGGAGGGGCTAACTACGAGCAGTACTTC. It codes for CASSSKIAGGANYEQYF. The chain links TRBV7-8 to TRBJ2-5; TRBD2 matches at 11 bases. The last part of the DNA fits TRBJ2-7 better; the J call may be wrong. In germline, CDR1 is SGHVS, CDR2 FQNEAQ. The CDR3 length is 17 residues.